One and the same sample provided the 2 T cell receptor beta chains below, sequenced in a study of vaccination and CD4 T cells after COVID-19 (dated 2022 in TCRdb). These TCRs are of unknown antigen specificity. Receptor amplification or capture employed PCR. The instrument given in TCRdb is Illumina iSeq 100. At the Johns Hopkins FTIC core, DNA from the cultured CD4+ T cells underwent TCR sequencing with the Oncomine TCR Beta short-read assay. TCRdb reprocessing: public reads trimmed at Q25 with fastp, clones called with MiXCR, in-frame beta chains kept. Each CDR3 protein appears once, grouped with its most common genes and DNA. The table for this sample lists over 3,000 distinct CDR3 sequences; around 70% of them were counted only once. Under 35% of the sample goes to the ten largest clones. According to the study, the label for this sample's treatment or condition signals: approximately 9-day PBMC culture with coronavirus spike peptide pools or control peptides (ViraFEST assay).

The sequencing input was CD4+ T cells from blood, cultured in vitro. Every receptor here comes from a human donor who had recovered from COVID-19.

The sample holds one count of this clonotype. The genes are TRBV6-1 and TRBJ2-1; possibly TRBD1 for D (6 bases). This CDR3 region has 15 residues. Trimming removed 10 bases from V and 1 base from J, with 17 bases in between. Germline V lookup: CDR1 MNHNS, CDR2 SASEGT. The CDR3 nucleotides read TGTGCCATCAAAGGTGGGGGCACATCCTACAATGAGCAGTTCTTC. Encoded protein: CAIKGGGTSYNEQFF.

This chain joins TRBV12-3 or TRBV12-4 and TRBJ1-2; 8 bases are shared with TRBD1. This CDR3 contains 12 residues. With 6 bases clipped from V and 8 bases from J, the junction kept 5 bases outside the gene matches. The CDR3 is CASSLTGDGYTF. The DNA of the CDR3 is TGTGCCAGCAGCCTGACAGGGGACGGCTACACCTTC.